The rows below give T cell receptor beta chains drawn from one sample of a study of shared clonotypes between healthy human individuals. Profiling relied on immunoSEQ multiplex PCR, and the TCRdb table lists in-frame clones only, not all of them. The sample gives 530,000 or so clones, almost 80% of which show up once; about 12% is in the top ten. The specimen sequenced was PBMCs. Receptor source: a woman aged 40 to 50 in good health. Some clones in this sample may be carry-over from other donors' samples. CDR3s include the opening cysteine and the closing phenylalanine or tryptophan. A D gene is named only where the DNA matches it firmly. A clone size is listed for some rows: how often the clone was seen (once, few, many), or a class if it is expanded.

J gene | V gene | clone size | D gene | CDR3 protein | CDR3 DNA
TRBJ2-1 | TRBV7-2 | - | TRBD2 | CASSQGLAGGEQFF | TGTGCCAGCAGCCAGGGACTAGCGGGGGGAGAGCAGTTCTTC
TRBJ2-3 | TRBV14 | - | - | CASSQDGAATSTDTQYF | TGTGCCAGCAGCCAAGATGGCGCTGCAACTAGCACAGATACGCAGTATTTT
TRBJ2-5 | TRBV15 | - | TRBD1 | CATSRAGGPETQYF | TGTGCCACCAGCAGAGCAGGGGGCCCAGAGACCCAGTACTTC
TRBJ2-5 | TRBV6-5 | - | TRBD2 | CASSYSSSGGGETQYF | TGTGCCAGCAGTTACTCGTCTAGCGGAGGTGGGGAGACCCAGTACTTC
TRBJ1-1 | TRBV29-1 | - | - | CSVSRSNTEAFF | TGCAGCGTTTCCCGATCGAACACTGAAGCTTTCTTT
TRBJ2-3 | TRBV5-1 | - | TRBD2 | CASSPGLAGSTDMQYF | TGCGCCAGCAGCCCCGGACTAGCGGGTAGCACAGATATGCAGTATTTT
TRBJ2-7 | TRBV27 | once | - | CASSLWGPPYEQYF | TGTGCCAGCAGTCTGTGGGGTCCACCCTACGAGCAGTACTTC
TRBJ2-1 | TRBV19 | once | TRBD2 | CASSIRDYYNEQFF | TGTGCCAGTAGTATTCGGGACTACTACAATGAGCAGTTCTTC
TRBJ2-3 | TRBV5-1 | - | - | CASSLWGDTQYF | TGCGCCAGCAGCTTGTGGGGGGATACGCAGTATTTT
TRBJ1-1 | TRBV19 | - | TRBD1 | CASSRGQGAMNTEAFF | TGTGCCAGTAGTCGGGGACAGGGGGCTATGAACACTGAAGCTTTCTTT
TRBJ2-1 | TRBV4-1 | - | TRBD2 | CASSQLTGGVDEQFF | TGCGCCAGCAGCCAACTGACGGGAGGGGTAGATGAGCAGTTCTTC
TRBJ1-6 | TRBV6-6 | once | TRBD1 | CASSARDSNSPLHF | TGTGCCAGCAGTGCCCGGGACAGCAATTCACCCCTCCACTTT
TRBJ1-6 | TRBV7-2 | once | TRBD1 | CASSLRTGVNSPLHF | TGTGCCAGCAGCCTAAGGACAGGGGTTAATTCACCCCTCCACTTT
TRBJ2-3 | TRBV11-2 | - | TRBD2 | CASSFGGSNTDTQYF | TGTGCCAGCAGCTTCGGGGGGAGTAACACAGATACGCAGTATTTT
TRBJ2-7 | TRBV5-6 | - | TRBD1 | CASSFGTGGEQYF | TGTGCCAGCAGCTTCGGGACAGGGGGTGAGCAGTACTTC
TRBJ2-3 | TRBV28 | once | - | CASSLFDAHLSWFSTDTQYF | TGTGCCAGCAGTTTATTTGATGCCCACCTCTCCTGGTTTAGCACAGATACGCAGTATTTT
TRBJ2-2 | TRBV27 | few | - | CASSVQSQGRRGELFF | TGTGCCAGTTCGGTCCAGAGTCAGGGGCGTCGGGGGGAGCTGTTTTTT
TRBJ2-1 | TRBV6-6 | - | - | CASSYSRSSYNEQFF | TGTGCCAGCAGTTACTCTCGATCCTCCTACAATGAGCAGTTCTTC
TRBJ1-5 | TRBV5-1 | few | - | CASSLQGGQPQHF | TGCGCCAGCAGCCTGCAGGGAGGACAGCCCCAGCATTTT
TRBJ1-5 | TRBV6-1 | - | - | CASTRERGQPQHF | TGTGCCAGCACGAGAGAAAGGGGTCAGCCCCAGCATTTT
TRBJ2-1 | TRBV29-1 | - | - | CSVVGTFRNNEQFF | TGCAGCGTTGTAGGGACGTTCAGGAACAATGAGCAGTTCTTC
TRBJ2-5 | TRBV9 | - | - | CASSLRPSGETQYF | TGTGCCAGCAGCCTTCGACCGAGTGGCGAGACCCAGTACTTC
TRBJ2-7 | TRBV19 | - | TRBD2 | CASSSGRSSYEQYF | TGTGCCAGTAGTAGCGGGAGAAGCTCCTACGAGCAGTACTTC
TRBJ2-5 | TRBV5-1 | - | - | CASRPGQTYQETQYF | TGCGCCAGCAGGCCTGGGCAGACTTATCAAGAGACCCAGTACTTC
TRBJ2-7 | TRBV18 | - | TRBD1 | CASSPRGQGVTYEQYF | TGTGCCAGCTCACCAAGGGGACAGGGGGTTACCTACGAGCAGTACTTC
TRBJ2-7 | TRBV10-2 | - | - | CASSQLDYEQYF | TGCGCCAGCAGCCAGCTAGACTACGAGCAGTACTTC
TRBJ2-1 | TRBV14 | - | - | CASSQGRYNEQFF | TGTGCCAGCAGCCAAGGCAGGTACAATGAGCAGTTCTTC
TRBJ1-1 | TRBV28 | - | - | CASSLPKGGMNTEAFF | TGTGCCAGCAGTTTACCTAAAGGGGGAATGAACACTGAAGCTTTCTTT
TRBJ2-3 | TRBV5-4 | - | - | CASSPEVRPGTDTQYF | TGTGCCAGCAGCCCTGAGGTTCGCCCTGGCACAGATACGCAGTATTTT
TRBJ1-1 | TRBV19 | few | TRBD1 | CASSRNDRVNTEAFF | TGTGCCAGTAGTAGAAACGACAGGGTGAACACTGAAGCTTTCTTT
TRBJ1-1 | TRBV2 | - | TRBD1 | CASRSLQGTSTEAFF | TGTGCCAGCAGGAGCCTACAGGGGACCAGCACTGAAGCTTTCTTT
TRBJ2-3 | TRBV6-5 | - | - | CASSYGNPGTDTQYF | TGTGCCAGCAGTTACGGGAACCCTGGCACAGATACGCAGTATTTT
TRBJ2-5 | TRBV7-3 | - | - | CASSSVGGGETQYF | TGTGCCAGCAGCTCCGTCGGAGGGGGGGAGACCCAGTACTTC
TRBJ2-5 | TRBV29-1 | - | - | CSARRSQETQYF | TGCAGCGCCCGGCGGTCCCAAGAGACCCAGTACTTC
TRBJ2-2 | TRBV11-2 | - | TRBD2 | CASSLVTSGSSGELFF | TGTGCCAGCAGCTTAGTTACTAGCGGGAGTAGCGGGGAGCTGTTTTTT
TRBJ1-3 | TRBV10-3 | - | TRBD1 | CAIWLGQGPSGNTIYF | TGTGCCATTTGGCTGGGACAGGGCCCCTCTGGAAACACCATATATTTT
TRBJ2-1 | TRBV7-8 | - | - | CASSPRGLRTYNEQFF | TGTGCCAGCAGCCCTCGAGGCCTGCGGACCTACAATGAGCAGTTCTTC
TRBJ2-7 | TRBV6-5 | - | - | CASSYSWDTGYEQYF | TGTGCCAGCAGTTACTCCTGGGACACGGGGTACGAGCAGTACTTC
TRBJ2-7 | TRBV5-4 | - | TRBD1 | CASSFLDRRPYEQYF | TGTGCCAGCAGCTTTCTGGACAGGCGCCCCTACGAGCAGTACTTC
TRBJ1-1 | TRBV2 | - | TRBD1 | CASSPTGQGTEAFF | TGTGCCAGCAGTCCTACAGGACAGGGGACTGAAGCTTTCTTT
TRBJ2-3 | TRBV4-2 | few | TRBD2 | CASSQGLAGGGFVTDTQYF | TGTGCCAGCAGCCAAGGACTAGCGGGAGGTGGTTTTGTCACAGATACGCAGTATTTT
TRBJ2-1 | TRBV6-1 | - | - | CASSAARHEQFF | TGTGCCAGCAGCGCCGCGCGCCATGAGCAGTTCTTC
TRBJ1-1 | TRBV6-5 | - | TRBD1 | CATRDRGGSNTEAFF | TGTGCCACCAGGGACAGGGGCGGCTCTAACACTGAAGCTTTCTTT
TRBJ1-2 | TRBV5-6 | - | - | CASSPTPTGFYGYTF | TGTGCCAGCAGCCCCACCCCTACAGGGTTCTATGGCTACACCTTC
TRBJ1-6 | TRBV10-3 | - | TRBD1 | CAISESGQGGLLNSPLHF | TGTGCCATCAGTGAGTCCGGACAGGGGGGCTTGCTTAATTCACCCCTCCACTTT
TRBJ2-3 | TRBV7-8 | few | TRBD2 | CASSLGREWDTQYF | TGTGCCAGCAGCTTAGGGCGGGAGTGGGATACGCAGTATTTT
TRBJ2-7 | TRBV4-3 | - | - | CASSQSGARSYEQYF | TGCGCCAGCAGCCAATCAGGGGCCCGCTCCTACGAGCAGTACTTC